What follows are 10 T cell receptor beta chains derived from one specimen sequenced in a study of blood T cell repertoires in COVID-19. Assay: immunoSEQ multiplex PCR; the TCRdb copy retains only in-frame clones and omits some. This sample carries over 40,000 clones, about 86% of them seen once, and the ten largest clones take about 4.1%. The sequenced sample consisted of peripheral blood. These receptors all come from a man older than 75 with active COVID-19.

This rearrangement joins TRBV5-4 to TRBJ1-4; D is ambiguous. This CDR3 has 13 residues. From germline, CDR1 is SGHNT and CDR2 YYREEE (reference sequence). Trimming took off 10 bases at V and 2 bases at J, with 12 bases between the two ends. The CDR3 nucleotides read TGTGCCTCCCGAGTCGCGACTAATGAAAAACTGTTTTTT. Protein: CASRVATNEKLFF.

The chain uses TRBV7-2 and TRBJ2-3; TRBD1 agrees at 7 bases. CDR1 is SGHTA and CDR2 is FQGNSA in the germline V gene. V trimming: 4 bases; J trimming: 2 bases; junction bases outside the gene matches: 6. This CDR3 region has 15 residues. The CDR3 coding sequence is TGTGCCAGCAGCTCAACCGGGACAGCCACAGATACGCAGTATTTT. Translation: CASSSTGTATDTQYF. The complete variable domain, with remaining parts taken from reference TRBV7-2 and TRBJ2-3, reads GAGVSQSPSNKVTEKGKDVELRCDPISGHTALYWYRQSLGQGLEFLIYFQGNSAPDKSGLPSDRFSAERTGGSVSTLTIQRTQQEDSAVYLCASSSTGTATDTQYFGPGTRLTVL.

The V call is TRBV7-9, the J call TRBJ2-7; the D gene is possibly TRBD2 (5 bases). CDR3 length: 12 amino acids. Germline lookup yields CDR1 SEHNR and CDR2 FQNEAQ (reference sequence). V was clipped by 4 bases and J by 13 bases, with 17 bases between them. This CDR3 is CASSSEDLRVYF. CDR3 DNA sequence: TGTGCCAGCAGCTCCGAGGACTTGCGAGTTTACTTC.

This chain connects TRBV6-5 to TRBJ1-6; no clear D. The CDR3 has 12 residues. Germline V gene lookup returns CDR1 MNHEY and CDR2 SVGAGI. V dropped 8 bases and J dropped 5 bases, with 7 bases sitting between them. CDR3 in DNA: TGTGCCAGCTCCGGAGATAATTCACCCCTCCACTTT. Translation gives CASSGDNSPLHF.

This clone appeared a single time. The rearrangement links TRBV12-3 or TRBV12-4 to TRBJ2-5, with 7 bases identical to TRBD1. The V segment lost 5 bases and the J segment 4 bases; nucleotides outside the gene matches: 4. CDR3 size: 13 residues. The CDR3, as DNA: TGTGCCAGCAGTCTCCGACAGGGAGAGACCCAGTACTTC. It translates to CASSLRQGETQYF.

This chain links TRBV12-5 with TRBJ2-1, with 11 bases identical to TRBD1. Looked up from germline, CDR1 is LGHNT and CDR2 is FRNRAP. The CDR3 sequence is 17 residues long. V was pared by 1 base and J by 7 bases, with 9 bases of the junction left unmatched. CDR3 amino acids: CASGLDTGDRGNNEQFF. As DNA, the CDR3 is TGTGCTAGTGGTTTGGACACGGGGGACAGGGGGAATAATGAGCAGTTCTTC.

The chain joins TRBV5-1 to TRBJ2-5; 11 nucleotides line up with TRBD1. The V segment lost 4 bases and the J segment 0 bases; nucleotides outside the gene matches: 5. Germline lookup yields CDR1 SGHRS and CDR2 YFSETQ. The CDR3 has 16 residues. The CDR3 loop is CASSGGTGGYQETQYF. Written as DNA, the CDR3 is TGCGCCAGCAGCGGCGGGACAGGGGGGTACCAAGAGACCCAGTACTTC.

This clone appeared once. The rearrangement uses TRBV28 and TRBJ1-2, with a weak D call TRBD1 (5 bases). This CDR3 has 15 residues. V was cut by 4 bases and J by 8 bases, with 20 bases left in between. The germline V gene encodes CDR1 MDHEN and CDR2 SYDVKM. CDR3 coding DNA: TGTGCCAGCAGTTCCGACAGCATGGTCCTATGGGGCTACACCTTC. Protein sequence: CASSSDSMVLWGYTF.

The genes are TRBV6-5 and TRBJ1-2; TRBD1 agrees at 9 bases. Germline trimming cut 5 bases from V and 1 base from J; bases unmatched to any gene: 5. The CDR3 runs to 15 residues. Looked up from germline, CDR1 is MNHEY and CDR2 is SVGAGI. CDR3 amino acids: CASSTRDRDNYGYTF. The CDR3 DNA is TGTGCCAGCAGTACCCGGGACAGGGATAACTATGGCTACACCTTC.

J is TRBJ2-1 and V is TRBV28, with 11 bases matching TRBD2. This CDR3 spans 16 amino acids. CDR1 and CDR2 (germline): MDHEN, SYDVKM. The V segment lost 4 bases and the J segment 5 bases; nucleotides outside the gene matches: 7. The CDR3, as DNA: TGTGCCAGCAGTTCCCACCTAGCGGGGGGAAACAATGAGCAGTTCTTC. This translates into CASSSHLAGGNNEQFF.